The 21 T cell receptor beta chains in this list originate from one sample, sequenced in a study of graft-versus-host responses after intestinal transplantation. The antigens these receptors bind are not known. The assay was immunoSEQ multiplex PCR, and TCRdb's table has in-frame clones only and misses some. The profile shows 20,000 to 25,000 clones, roughly 78% of them singletons. This sample comprised unstimulated CD8+ T cells sorted from spleen or lymph node cells, obtained before transplant. These receptors all come from a human donor who was the organ donor for an intestinal transplant.

The gene calls are TRBV28 and TRBJ2-7, with D possibly being TRBD1 (5 bases). CDR1 and CDR2 (germline): MDHEN, SYDVKM. The V end was cut by 1 base, the J end by 3 bases, with 13 bases between. This CDR3 is built from 15 residues. The CDR3 loop reads CASSLLGQGSYEQYF. CDR3 nucleotide sequence: TGTGCCAGCAGTTTATTAGGGCAGGGTAGCTACGAGCAGTACTTC.

V gene TRBV19 combines with J gene TRBJ2-1; 9 bases are shared with TRBD2. CDR3 length equals 12 residues. After removal of 5 bases from V and 9 bases from J, the junction contained 2 bases not matched to a gene. CDR1 and CDR2 from the germline V gene are LNHDA and SQIVND (reference sequence). Here the CDR3 DNA reads TGTGCCAGTAGTGGACTAGCGCTTGAGCAGTTCTTC. Protein sequence: CASSGLALEQFF.

The rearrangement links TRBV4-1 to TRBJ2-5, with 9 bases aligning to TRBD2. The ends lost 0 bases at V and 6 bases at J; junction bases unmatched: 20. CDR1 is MGHRA, CDR2 YSYEKL, per germline. The CDR3 contains 20 residues. CDR3 bases: TGCGCCAGCAGCCAAGATCTAGCTACTCCGCGGGGGGGGCGAGGGAAGACCCAGTACTTC. This encodes CASSQDLATPRGGRGKTQYF.

V and J are TRBV19 and TRBJ2-1; D unresolved. V was cut by 6 bases and J by 9 bases, with 15 bases left in between. Germline V lookup: CDR1 LNHDA, CDR2 SQIVND (reference sequence). The CDR3 spans 13 residues. The CDR3 region is CASSSDLVREQFF. For the CDR3, the DNA is TGTGCCAGTAGCTCCGATTTGGTACGTGAGCAGTTCTTC.

This chain connects TRBV19 to TRBJ2-1; D unclear. Germline CDR1 and CDR2: LNHDA and SQIVND (reference sequence). CDR3 length: 14 amino acids. V was trimmed by 3 bases and J by 0 bases, leaving 6 bases between them. CDR3 sequence (DNA): TGTGCCAGTAGTATCTCGAGCTCCTACAATGAGCAGTTCTTC. This translates into CASSISSSYNEQFF.

CDR3 nucleotides: TGTGCCAGCAGTGAACTAGCGGGAGGGTACAATGAGCAGTTCTTC. It is translated as CASSELAGGYNEQFF. The genes are TRBV6-1 and TRBJ2-1, with 12 bases that match TRBD2. Trimming took 2 bases from V and 4 from J; bases not matched to a gene: 0. The CDR3 covers 15 residues. Germline CDR1 reads MNHNS; CDR2 reads SASEGT.

The chain joins TRBV5-1 to TRBJ2-3, with D perhaps being TRBD1 or TRBD2 (5 bases each). Trimming removed 5 bases from V and 1 base from J, with 17 bases in between. The CDR3 is 16 residues long. CDR1 and CDR2 from the germline V gene are SGHRS and YFSETQ. The CDR3 region has the DNA TGCGCCAGCAGTTCCCGGGACGGACTTGGCACAGATACGCAGTATTTT. The encoded protein is CASSSRDGLGTDTQYF.

Concerning this clone: The sample holds other DNA sequences that translate to the same CDR3. V gene TRBV5-1 combines with J gene TRBJ2-7; D remains ambiguous. This CDR3 spans 12 amino acids. The germline V gene has CDR1 SGHRS and CDR2 YFSETQ. V was clipped by 0 bases and J by 4 bases, with 5 bases between them. The CDR3 loop reads CASSLVGYEQYF. CDR3 DNA sequence: TGCGCCAGCAGCTTGGTTGGATACGAGCAGTACTTC.

The chain links TRBV7-9 to TRBJ1-2, with 11 bases identical to TRBD1. Germline CDR1 SEHNR, CDR2 FQNEAQ (reference sequence). CDR3 length: 15 residues. V gave up 4 bases and J gave up 5 bases; unmatched junction bases: 6. The CDR3 loop is CASSSAGQGAYGYTF. CDR3 coding DNA: TGTGCCAGCAGCTCAGCAGGACAGGGGGCTTATGGCTACACCTTC.

The rearrangement uses TRBV9 and TRBJ2-1, with TRBD1 identical over 7 bases. The CDR3 loop spans 14 amino acids. J lost 0 bases, V lost 6 bases, and 3 bases had no gene match. From germline, CDR1 is SGDLS and CDR2 YYNGEE. CDR3 nucleotide sequence: TGTGCCAGCACCCGGGACAGCTCCTACAATGAGCAGTTCTTC. It translates to CASTRDSSYNEQFF.

V and J are TRBV27 and TRBJ2-2; the match to TRBD2 covers 13 bases. The CDR3 contains 16 residues. The J segment lost 3 bases and the V segment lost 5 bases, leaving 3 bases of the junction unmatched. Germline lookup yields CDR1 MNHEY and CDR2 SMNVEV (reference sequence). This chain's CDR3 is CASSTLAGGDTGELFF. As DNA, the CDR3 is TGTGCCAGCAGTACACTAGCGGGAGGGGACACCGGGGAGCTGTTTTTT.

This chain's CDR3 is CASSYGTGGTDTQYF. The CDR3, as DNA: TGTGCCAGCAGTTACGGGACAGGGGGTACAGATACGCAGTATTTT. The rearrangement joins TRBV6-5 to TRBJ2-3; 11 bases are shared with TRBD1. Unmatched junction bases numbered 1, after V lost 2 bases and J lost 3 bases. Germline V CDR1 and CDR2: MNHEY, SVGAGI. The CDR3 covers 15 residues.

The genes are TRBV19 and TRBJ2-7; D is perhaps TRBD2 (6 bases). The CDR3 runs to 14 residues. The germline CDR1 and CDR2 sequences are LNHDA and SQIVND (reference sequence). V was pared by 3 bases and J by 3 bases, with 12 bases between. CDR3 residues: CASSMGVGGYEQYF. The CDR3 DNA sequence: TGTGCCAGTAGTATGGGAGTGGGGGGCTACGAGCAGTACTTC.

This clone was seen more than once but under ten times. The chain links TRBV7-5 to TRBJ2-3; the D call TRBD2 from the table was never checked on the DNA. TRBV7-5 is a pseudogene. This CDR3 is 15 amino acids long. Here the CDR3 DNA reads TGTGTCAGAAGCTTACCTAGCGGGGGCACAGATACGCAGTATTTT. Residues: CVRSLPSGGTDTQYF.

V usage is TRBV16 and J usage is TRBJ1-1; D may be TRBD1 (6 bases). Germline V gene sequence: CDR1 KGHSY, CDR2 FQNENV. V shed 0 bases and J shed 1 base, with 12 bases lying between them. This CDR3 is built from 16 residues. For the CDR3, the DNA is TGTGCCAGCAGCCAATCCCGGCCAGGGGAGAACACTGAAGCTTTCTTT. It codes for CASSQSRPGENTEAFF.

This chain connects TRBV4-3 to TRBJ2-5; D possibly corresponds to TRBD1 (6 bases). CDR1 is LGHNA and CDR2 is YSLEER in the germline V gene. Trimming pared 0 bases from V and 1 base from J, leaving 15 bases between. This CDR3 is built from 17 residues. CDR3 DNA: TGCGCCAGCAGCCAAGAGCGAGTGCCGACAGGCCAAGAGACCCAGTACTTC. This gives the protein CASSQERVPTGQETQYF.

The chain carries TRBV27 and TRBJ1-2; the match to TRBD1 covers 9 bases. V lost 2 bases and J lost 6; bases outside the gene matches: 7. The length of the CDR3 is 15 residues. Germline V gene lookup returns CDR1 MNHEY and CDR2 SMNVEV (reference sequence). The CDR3 nucleotides read TGTGCCAGCAGTTTAAAACCGACAGGGGGGCATGGCTACACCTTC. Its protein product is CASSLKPTGGHGYTF.

The chain couples TRBV5-1 to TRBJ2-6; D gene uncertain. Germline values: CDR1 SGHRS, CDR2 YFSETQ. The V gene lost 0 bases and the J gene lost 0 bases, with 4 bases spanning the gap. This CDR3 has 15 residues. The CDR3 coding sequence is TGCGCCAGCAGCTTGGACAGCTCTGGGGCCAACGTCCTGACTTTC. Protein product: CASSLDSSGANVLTF.

Details on this clone: This same CDR3 is encoded by further DNA sequences in the sample. V usage is TRBV18 and J usage is TRBJ2-3; TRBD2 might be the D (7 bases). From germline, CDR1 is KGHSH and CDR2 LQKENI. CDR3 size: 17 residues. Trimming removed 2 bases from V and 4 bases from J, with 19 bases in between. CDR3 amino acids: CASSPVIERGAPDTQYF. DNA for the CDR3: TGTGCCAGCTCACCAGTCATCGAACGGGGGGCCCCAGATACGCAGTATTTT.

This clone occurred a few times. This chain links TRBV4-1 with TRBJ2-2; D is undetermined. Germline lookup yields CDR1 MGHRA and CDR2 YSYEKL. Trimming stripped 3 bases from V and 8 bases from J, with 4 bases between. This CDR3 comprises 11 residues. The CDR3 DNA sequence: TGCGCCAGCAGCCAGCGGGGGGAGCTGTTTTTT. This sequence encodes CASSQRGELFF.

This clone was found a few times. The chain recombines TRBV19 with TRBJ1-1; maybe TRBD1 (5 bases). Germline CDR1 and CDR2: LNHDA and SQIVND (reference sequence). Between the trimmed V and J ends, which lost 3 bases and 4 bases, there was a span of 12 bases. The CDR3 spans 14 residues. The CDR3 DNA sequence: TGTGCCAGTAGTATCAGGGTAGTCTCCACTGAAGCTTTCTTT. Protein product: CASSIRVVSTEAFF.